This TCR beta chain emerged from a study of CD8 T cells in Susac syndrome. About the study: Clinically active disease was present in over five of the sequenced Susac syndrome patients. Roughly eight of these patients were in remission. Patients with Susac syndrome were, at the time of blood collection, therapy-naive, maintained on corticosteroids, or maintained on intravenous immunoglobulin alone.

The V gene's germline CDR1 is SGHTA and CDR2 FQGNSA. This CDR3 comprises 14 residues. V was pared by 6 bases and J by 3 bases, with 12 bases between. From blood CD8+ and CD4+ T cells, the TCR beta chain was sequenced. It was with random hexamers that about 0.45 to 1 ug RNA was reverse transcribed. One entry per CDR3 protein, called by TCRdb with MiXCR from the immunoSEQ multiplex PCR reads. The sample contains about 150,000 distinct CDR3 sequences, around 95% of which appear only once. Sequencing used CD4+ T cells from PBMCs. The source is a human donor with Susac syndrome. The rearrangement joins TRBV7-2 to TRBJ1-3; D remains unclear. The CDR3 is CASREVFNGNTIYF. In nucleotides, the CDR3 is TGTGCCAGCAGGGAAGTTTTCAATGGAAACACCATATATTTT.